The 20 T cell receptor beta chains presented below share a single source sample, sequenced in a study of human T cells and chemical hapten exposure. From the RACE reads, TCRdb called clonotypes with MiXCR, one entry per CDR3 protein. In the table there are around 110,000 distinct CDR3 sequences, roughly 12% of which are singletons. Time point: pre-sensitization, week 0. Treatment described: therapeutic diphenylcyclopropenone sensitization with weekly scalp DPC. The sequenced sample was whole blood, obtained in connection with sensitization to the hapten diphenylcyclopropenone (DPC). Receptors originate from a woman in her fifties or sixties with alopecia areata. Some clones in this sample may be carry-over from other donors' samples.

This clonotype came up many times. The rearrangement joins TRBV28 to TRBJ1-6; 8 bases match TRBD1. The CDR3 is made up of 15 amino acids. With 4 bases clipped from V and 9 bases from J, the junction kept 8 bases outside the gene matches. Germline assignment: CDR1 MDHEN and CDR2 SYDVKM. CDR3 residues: CASSSPQGEASPLHF. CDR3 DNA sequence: TGTGCCAGCAGTTCCCCACAGGGGGAGGCTTCACCCCTCCACTTT.

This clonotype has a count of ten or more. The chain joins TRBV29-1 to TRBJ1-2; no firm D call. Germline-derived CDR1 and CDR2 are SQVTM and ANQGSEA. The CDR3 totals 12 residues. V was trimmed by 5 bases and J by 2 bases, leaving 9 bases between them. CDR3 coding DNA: TGCAGCGTTTGGTCCCCAAACTATGGCTACACCTTC. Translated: CSVWSPNYGYTF.

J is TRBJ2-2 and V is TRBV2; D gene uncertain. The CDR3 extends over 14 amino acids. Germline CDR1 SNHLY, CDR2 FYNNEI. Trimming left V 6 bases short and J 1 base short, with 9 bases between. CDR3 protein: CASRWWGNTGELFF. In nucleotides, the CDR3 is TGTGCCAGCAGATGGTGGGGGAACACCGGGGAGCTGTTTTTT. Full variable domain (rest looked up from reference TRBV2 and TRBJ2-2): EPEVTQTPSHQVTQMGQEVILRCVPISNHLYFYWYRQILGQKVEFLVSFYNNEISEKSEIFDDQFSVERPDGSNFTLKIRSTKLEDSAMYFCASRWWGNTGELFFGEGSRLTVL.

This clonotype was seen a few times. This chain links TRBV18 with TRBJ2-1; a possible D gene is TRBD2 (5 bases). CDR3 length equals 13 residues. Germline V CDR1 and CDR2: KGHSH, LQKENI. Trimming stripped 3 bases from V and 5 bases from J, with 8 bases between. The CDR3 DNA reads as TGTGCCAGCTCACCGGGAGATAACAATGAGCAGTTCTTC. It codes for CASSPGDNNEQFF.

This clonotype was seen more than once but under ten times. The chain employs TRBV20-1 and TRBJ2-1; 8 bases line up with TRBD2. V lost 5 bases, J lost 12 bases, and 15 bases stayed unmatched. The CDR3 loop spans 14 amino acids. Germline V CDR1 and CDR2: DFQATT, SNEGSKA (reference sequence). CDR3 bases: TGCAGTGCTGCACCCCGGGAGGGCCCACGGGGGCAGTTCTTC. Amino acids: CSAAPREGPRGQFF.

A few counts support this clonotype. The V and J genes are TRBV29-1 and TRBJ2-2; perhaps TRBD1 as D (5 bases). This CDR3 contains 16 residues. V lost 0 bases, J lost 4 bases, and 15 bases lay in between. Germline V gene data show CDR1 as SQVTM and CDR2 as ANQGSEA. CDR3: CSVEDQGQSGTGELFF. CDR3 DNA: TGCAGCGTTGAAGATCAGGGCCAATCGGGCACCGGGGAGCTGTTTTTT.

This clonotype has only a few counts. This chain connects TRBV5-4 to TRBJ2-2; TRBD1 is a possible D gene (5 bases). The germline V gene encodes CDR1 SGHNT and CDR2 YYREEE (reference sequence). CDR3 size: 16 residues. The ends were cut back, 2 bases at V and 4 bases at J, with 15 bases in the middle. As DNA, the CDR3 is TGTGCCAGCAGCTTTCCAGGGTGGTATGGCACCGGGGAGCTGTTTTTT. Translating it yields CASSFPGWYGTGELFF.

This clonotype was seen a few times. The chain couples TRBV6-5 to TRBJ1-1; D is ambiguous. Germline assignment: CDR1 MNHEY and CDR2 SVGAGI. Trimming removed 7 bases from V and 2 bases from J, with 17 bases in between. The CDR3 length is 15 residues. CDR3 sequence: CASNPAGSVNTEAFF. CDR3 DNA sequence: TGTGCCAGCAACCCGGCGGGGAGCGTCAACACTGAAGCTTTCTTT.

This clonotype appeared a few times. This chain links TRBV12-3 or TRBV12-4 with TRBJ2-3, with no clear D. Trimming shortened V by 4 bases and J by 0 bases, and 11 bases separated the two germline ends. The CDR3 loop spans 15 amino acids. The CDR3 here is CASSSRSTSTDTQYF. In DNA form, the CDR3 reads TGTGCCAGCAGTTCCCGGAGTACTAGCACAGATACGCAGTATTTT.

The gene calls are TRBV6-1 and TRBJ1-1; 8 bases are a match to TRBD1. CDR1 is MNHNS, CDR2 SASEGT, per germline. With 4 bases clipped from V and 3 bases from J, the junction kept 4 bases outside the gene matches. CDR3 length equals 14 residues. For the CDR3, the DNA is TGTGCCAGCAGTGTAGACAGGGGATACACTGAAGCTTTCTTT. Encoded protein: CASSVDRGYTEAFF.

The CDR3 is CSAMRAYKNIQYF. In nucleotides, the CDR3 is TGCAGTGCAATGCGGGCCTATAAAAACATTCAGTACTTC. The chain combines TRBV20-1 with TRBJ2-4, with D possibly being TRBD2 (5 bases). V shed 6 bases and J shed 4 bases, with 13 bases lying between them. CDR3 length equals 13 residues. The germline gives CDR1 DFQATT, CDR2 SNEGSKA (reference sequence).

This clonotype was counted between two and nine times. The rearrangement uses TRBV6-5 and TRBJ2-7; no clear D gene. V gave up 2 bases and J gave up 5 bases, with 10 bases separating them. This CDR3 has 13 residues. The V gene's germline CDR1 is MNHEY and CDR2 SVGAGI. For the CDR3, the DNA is TGTGCCAGCAGTTACGGGTTGGACGACGAGCAGTACTTC. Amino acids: CASSYGLDDEQYF.

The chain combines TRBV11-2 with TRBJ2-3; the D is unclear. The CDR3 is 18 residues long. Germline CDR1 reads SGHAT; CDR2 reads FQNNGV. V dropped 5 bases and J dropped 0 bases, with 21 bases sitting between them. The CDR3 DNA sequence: TGTGCCAGCAGCCAAGGTCCAACGGGTTTATATAGCACAGATACGCAGTATTTT. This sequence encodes CASSQGPTGLYSTDTQYF. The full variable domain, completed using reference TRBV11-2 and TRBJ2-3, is EAGVAQSPRYKIIEKRQSVAFWCNPISGHATLYWYQQILGQGPKLLIQFQNNGVVDDSQLPKDRFSAERLKGVDSTLKIQPAKLEDSAVYLCASSQGPTGLYSTDTQYFGPGTRLTVL.

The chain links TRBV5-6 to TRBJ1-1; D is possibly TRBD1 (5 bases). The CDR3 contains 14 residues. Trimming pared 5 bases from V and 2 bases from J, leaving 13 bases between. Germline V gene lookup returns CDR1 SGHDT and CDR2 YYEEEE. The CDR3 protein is CASRATGTNTEAFF. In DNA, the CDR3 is TGTGCCAGCAGGGCCACAGGAACAAACACTGAAGCTTTCTTT.

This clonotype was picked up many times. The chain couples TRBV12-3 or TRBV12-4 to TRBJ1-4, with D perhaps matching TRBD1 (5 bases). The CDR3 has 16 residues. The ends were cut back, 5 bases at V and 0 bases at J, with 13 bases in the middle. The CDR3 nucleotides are TGTGCCAGCAGTCATAGACAGTCCACAACTAATGAAAAACTGTTTTTT. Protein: CASSHRQSTTNEKLFF.

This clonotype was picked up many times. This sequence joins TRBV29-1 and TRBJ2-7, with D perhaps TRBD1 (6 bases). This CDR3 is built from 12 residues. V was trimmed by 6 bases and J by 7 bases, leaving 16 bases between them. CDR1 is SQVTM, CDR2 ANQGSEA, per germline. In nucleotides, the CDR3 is TGCAGCGTGGGGGACACCCGAGGGGAGCAGTACTTC. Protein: CSVGDTRGEQYF.

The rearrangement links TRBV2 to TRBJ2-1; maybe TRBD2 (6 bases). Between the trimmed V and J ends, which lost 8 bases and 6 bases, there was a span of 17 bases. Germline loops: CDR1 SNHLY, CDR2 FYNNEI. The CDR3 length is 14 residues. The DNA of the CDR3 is TGTGCCAGCCGCTACGGGAGCGGTCTCAATGAGCAGTTCTTC. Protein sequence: CASRYGSGLNEQFF.

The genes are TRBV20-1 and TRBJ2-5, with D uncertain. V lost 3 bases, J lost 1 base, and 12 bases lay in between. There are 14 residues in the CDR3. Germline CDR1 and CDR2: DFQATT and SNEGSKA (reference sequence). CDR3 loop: CSASGYGTQETQYF. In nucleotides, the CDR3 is TGCAGTGCTAGTGGCTACGGAACCCAAGAGACCCAGTACTTC.

The CDR3 DNA reads TGTGCCAGCAGCTTAGCGGGGGTCACCTACGAGCAGTACTTC. As protein: CASSLAGVTYEQYF. The chain recombines TRBV7-8 with TRBJ2-7; D could derive from TRBD1 or TRBD2 (5 bases each). Trimming took off 0 bases at V and 2 bases at J, with 8 bases between the two ends. CDR1 and CDR2 from the germline V gene are SGHVS and FQNEAQ. This CDR3 contains 14 residues. Full variable domain (outside the CDR3, taken from reference TRBV7-8 and TRBJ2-7): GAGVSQSPRYKVAKRGQDVALRCDPISGHVSLFWYQQALGQGPEFLTYFQNEAQLDKSGLPSDRFFAERPEGSVSTLKIQRTQQEDSAVYLCASSLAGVTYEQYFGPGTRLTVT.

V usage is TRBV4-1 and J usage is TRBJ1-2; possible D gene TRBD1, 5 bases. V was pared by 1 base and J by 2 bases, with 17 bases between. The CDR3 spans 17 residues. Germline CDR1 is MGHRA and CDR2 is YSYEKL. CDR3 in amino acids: CASSQGIKRDLNYGYTF. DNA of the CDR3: TGCGCCAGCAGCCAAGGGATCAAAAGGGACCTAAACTATGGCTACACCTTC.